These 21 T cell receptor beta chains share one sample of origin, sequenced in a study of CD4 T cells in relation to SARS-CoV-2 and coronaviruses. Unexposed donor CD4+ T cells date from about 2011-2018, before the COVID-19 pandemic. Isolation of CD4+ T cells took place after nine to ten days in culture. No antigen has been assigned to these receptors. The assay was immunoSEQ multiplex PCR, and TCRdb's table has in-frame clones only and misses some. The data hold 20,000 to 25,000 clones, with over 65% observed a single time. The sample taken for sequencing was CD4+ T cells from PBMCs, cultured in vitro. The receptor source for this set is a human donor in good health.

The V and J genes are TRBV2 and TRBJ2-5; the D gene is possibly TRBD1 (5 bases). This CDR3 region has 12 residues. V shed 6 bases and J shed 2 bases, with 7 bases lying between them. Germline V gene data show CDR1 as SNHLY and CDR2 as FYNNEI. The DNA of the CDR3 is TGTGCCAGCAGACAGGATCAAGAGACCCAGTACTTC. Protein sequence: CASRQDQETQYF. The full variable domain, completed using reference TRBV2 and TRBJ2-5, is EPEVTQTPSHQVTQMGQEVILRCVPISNHLYFYWYRQILGQKVEFLVSFYNNEISEKSEIFDDQFSVERPDGSNFTLKIRSTKLEDSAMYFCASRQDQETQYFGPGTRLLVL.

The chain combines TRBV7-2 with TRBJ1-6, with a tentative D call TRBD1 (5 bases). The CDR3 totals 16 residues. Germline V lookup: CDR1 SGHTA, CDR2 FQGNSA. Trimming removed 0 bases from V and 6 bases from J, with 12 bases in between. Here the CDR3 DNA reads TGTGCCAGCAGCTTAGCGGGGGGGAGGGGTAATTCACCCCTCCACTTT. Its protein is CASSLAGGRGNSPLHF. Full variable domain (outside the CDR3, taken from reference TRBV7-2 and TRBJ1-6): GAGVSQSPSNKVTEKGKDVELRCDPISGHTALYWYRQSLGQGLEFLIYFQGNSAPDKSGLPSDRFSAERTGGSVSTLTIQRTQQEDSAVYLCASSLAGGRGNSPLHFGNGTRLTVT.

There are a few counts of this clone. The CDR3 sequence: CASSRGQGSGNTIYF. CDR3 bases: TGCGCCAGCAGTCGAGGACAGGGCTCTGGAAACACCATATATTTT. This chain joins TRBV5-1 and TRBJ1-3; TRBD1 matches 8 bases. The CDR3 sequence is 15 residues long. Germline V gene data show CDR1 as SGHRS and CDR2 as YFSETQ. J lost 0 bases, V lost 5 bases, and 4 bases had no gene match.

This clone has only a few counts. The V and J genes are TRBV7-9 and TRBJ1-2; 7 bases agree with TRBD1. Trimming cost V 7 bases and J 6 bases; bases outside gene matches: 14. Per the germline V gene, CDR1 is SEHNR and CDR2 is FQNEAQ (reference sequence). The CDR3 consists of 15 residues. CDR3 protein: CASMEGQSLWDGYTF. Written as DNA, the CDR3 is TGTGCCAGCATGGAGGGACAGTCGCTATGGGATGGCTACACCTTC.

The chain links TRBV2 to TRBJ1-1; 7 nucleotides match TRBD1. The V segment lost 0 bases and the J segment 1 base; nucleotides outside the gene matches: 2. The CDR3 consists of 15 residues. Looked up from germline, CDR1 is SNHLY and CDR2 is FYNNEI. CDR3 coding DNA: TGTGCCAGCAGTGAAGCCTCAGGGGGGAACACTGAAGCTTTCTTT. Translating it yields CASSEASGGNTEAFF.

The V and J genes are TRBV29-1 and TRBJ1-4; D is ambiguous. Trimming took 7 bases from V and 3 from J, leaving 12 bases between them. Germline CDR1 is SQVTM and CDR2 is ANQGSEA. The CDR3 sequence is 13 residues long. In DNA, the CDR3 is TGCAGCGCCAGTTCCCCAGCTAATGAAAAACTGTTTTTT. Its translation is CSASSPANEKLFF.

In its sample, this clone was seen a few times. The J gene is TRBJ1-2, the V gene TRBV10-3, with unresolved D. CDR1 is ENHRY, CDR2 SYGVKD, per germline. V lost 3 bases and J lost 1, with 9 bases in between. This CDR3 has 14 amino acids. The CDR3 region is CAISDSVRNYGYTF. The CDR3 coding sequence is TGTGCCATCAGTGACTCAGTCCGTAACTATGGCTACACCTTC.

The CDR3 sequence is CATSRDYRHTAGNTIYF. In nucleotides, the CDR3 is TGTGCCACCAGCAGAGATTATCGGCATACGGCTGGAAACACCATATATTTT. This rearrangement joins TRBV15 to TRBJ1-3; no definite D call. Germline V CDR1 and CDR2: LNHNV, YYDKDF (reference sequence). This CDR3 region has 17 residues. The ends were cut back, 0 bases at V and 2 bases at J, with 14 bases in the middle.

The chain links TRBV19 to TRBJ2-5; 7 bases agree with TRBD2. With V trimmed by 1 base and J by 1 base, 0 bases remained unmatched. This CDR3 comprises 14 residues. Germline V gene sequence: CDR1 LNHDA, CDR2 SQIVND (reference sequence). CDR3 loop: CASSIGTSQETQYF. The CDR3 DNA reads TGTGCCAGTAGTATAGGGACTAGCCAAGAGACCCAGTACTTC.

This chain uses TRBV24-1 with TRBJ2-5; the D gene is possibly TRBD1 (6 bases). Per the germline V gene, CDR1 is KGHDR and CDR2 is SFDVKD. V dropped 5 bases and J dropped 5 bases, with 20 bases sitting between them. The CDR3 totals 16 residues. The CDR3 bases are TGTGCCACCAGTGGCCCCGGACAGTCCGGGGTGGAGACCCAGTACTTC. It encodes CATSGPGQSGVETQYF.

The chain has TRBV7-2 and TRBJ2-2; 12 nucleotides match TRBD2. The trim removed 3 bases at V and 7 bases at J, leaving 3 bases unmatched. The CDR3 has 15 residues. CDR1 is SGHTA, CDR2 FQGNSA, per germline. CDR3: CASSFQLAGGGELFF. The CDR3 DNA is TGTGCCAGCAGCTTCCAACTAGCGGGAGGCGGGGAGCTGTTTTTT.

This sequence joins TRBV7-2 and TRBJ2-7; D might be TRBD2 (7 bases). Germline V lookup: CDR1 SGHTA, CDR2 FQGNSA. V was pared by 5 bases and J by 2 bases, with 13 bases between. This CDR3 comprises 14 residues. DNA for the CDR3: TGTGCCAGCAGCCCGAAGGGGGGGACCTACGAGCAGTACTTC. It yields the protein CASSPKGGTYEQYF.

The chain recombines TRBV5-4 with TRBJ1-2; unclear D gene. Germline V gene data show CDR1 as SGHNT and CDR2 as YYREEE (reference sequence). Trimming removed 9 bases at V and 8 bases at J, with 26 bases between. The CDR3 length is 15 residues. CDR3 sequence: CATSTAQVAERGYTF. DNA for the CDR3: TGTGCCACCTCAACGGCCCAGGTCGCCGAGAGGGGCTACACCTTC.

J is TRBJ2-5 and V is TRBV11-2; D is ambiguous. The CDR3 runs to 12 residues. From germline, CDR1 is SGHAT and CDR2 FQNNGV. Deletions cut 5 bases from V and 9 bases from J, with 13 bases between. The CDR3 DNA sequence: TGTGCCAGCAGCCTCAGCCAGGTGGCCCAGTACTTC. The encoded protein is CASSLSQVAQYF.

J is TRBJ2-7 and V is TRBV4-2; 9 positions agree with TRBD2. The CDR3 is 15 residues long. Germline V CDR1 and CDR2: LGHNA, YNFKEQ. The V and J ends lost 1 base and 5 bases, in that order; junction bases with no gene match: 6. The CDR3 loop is CASSQVEREVDEQYF. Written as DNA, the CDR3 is TGTGCCAGCAGCCAAGTTGAGCGGGAGGTCGACGAGCAGTACTTC.

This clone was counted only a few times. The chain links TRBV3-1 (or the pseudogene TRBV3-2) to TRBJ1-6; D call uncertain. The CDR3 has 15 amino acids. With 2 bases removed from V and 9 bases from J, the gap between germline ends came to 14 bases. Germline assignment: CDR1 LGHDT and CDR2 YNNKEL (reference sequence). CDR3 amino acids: CASSQYAGRRSPLHF. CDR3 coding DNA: TGTGCCAGCAGCCAATACGCAGGTCGTCGTTCACCCCTCCACTTT.

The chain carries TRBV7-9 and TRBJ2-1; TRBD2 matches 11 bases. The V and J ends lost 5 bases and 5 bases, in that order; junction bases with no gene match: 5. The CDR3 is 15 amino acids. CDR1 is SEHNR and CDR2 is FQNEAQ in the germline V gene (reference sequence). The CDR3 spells CASSPGTSGNNEQFF. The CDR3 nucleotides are TGTGCCAGCAGCCCCGGGACTAGCGGAAACAATGAGCAGTTCTTC.

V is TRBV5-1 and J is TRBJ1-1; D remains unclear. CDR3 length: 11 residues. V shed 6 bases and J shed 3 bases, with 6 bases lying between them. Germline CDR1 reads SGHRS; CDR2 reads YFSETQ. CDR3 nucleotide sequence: TGCGCCAGCACCGGGGACACTGAAGCTTTCTTT. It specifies CASTGDTEAFF. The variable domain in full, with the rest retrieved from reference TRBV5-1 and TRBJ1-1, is KAGVTQTPRYLIKTRGQQVTLSCSPISGHRSVSWYQQTPGQGLQFLFEYFSETQRNKGNFPGRFSGRQFSNSRSEMNVSTLELGDSALYLCASTGDTEAFFGQGTRLTVV.

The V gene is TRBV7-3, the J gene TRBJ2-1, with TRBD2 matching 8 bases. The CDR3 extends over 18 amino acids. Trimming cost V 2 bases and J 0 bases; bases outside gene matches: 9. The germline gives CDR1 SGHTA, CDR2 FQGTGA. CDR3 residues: CASSLAGGSSSSYNEQFF. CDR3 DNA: TGTGCCAGCAGCTTAGCGGGAGGCTCCTCCAGCTCCTACAATGAGCAGTTCTTC.

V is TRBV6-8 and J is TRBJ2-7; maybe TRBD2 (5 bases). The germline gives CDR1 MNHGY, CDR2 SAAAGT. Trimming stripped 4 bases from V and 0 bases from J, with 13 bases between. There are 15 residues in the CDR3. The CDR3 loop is CASSSSGPSSYEQYF. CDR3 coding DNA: TGTGCCAGCAGTTCCAGCGGTCCAAGCTCCTACGAGCAGTACTTC.

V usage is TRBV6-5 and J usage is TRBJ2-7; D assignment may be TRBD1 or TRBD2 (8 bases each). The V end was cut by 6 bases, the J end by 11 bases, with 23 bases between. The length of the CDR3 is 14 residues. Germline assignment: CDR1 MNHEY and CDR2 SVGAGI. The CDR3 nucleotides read TGTGCCAGCAGCAGGACAGGGACTAGTGGAGAGGAGTACTTC. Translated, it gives CASSRTGTSGEEYF.